The 10 T cell receptor beta chains below were found in one sample sequenced in a study of vaccination and CD4 T cells after COVID-19. Cultured CD4+ T-cell DNA underwent Oncomine TCR Beta short-read sequencing. TCRdb re-called the PCR reads through MiXCR, storing one row per CDR3 protein. The data hold thousands of distinct CDR3 sequences, with roughly three fifths observed a single time. The treatment here: roughly nine-day PBMC culture with coronavirus spike peptide pools or control peptides (ViraFEST assay). These receptors lack a known antigen. Sequencing was performed on CD4+ T cells from blood, cultured in vitro. The receptors originated from a human donor who had recovered from COVID-19.

J is TRBJ2-7 and V is TRBV6-1; D unresolved. The CDR3 extends over 13 amino acids. Looked up from germline, CDR1 is MNHNS and CDR2 is SASEGT. Trimming took 5 bases from V and 2 from J, leaving 10 bases between them. In DNA form, the CDR3 reads TGTGCCAGCAGTCGACAATCCGCCTACGAGCAGTACTTC. It is translated as CASSRQSAYEQYF.

The chain recombines TRBV20-1 with TRBJ2-1; D call uncertain. The CDR3 loop spans 15 amino acids. The V end was cut by 0 bases, the J end by 4 bases, with 13 bases between. The V gene's germline CDR1 is DFQATT and CDR2 SNEGSKA (reference sequence). The CDR3 DNA follows: TGCAGTGCTAGAGATGGAAAGTTCCCGTACAATGAGCAGTTCTTC. Translation gives CSARDGKFPYNEQFF.

This chain links TRBV18 with TRBJ1-1; unclear D gene. V lost 2 bases, J lost 1 base, and 11 bases lay in between. Per germline, CDR1 KGHSH and CDR2 LQKENI. CDR3 length: 15 amino acids. CDR3 coding DNA: TGTGCCAGCTCACCATCGGCAGCCCCGAACACTGAAGCTTTCTTT. This codes for CASSPSAAPNTEAFF.

The rearrangement joins TRBV15 to TRBJ2-7; D unclear. V lost 0 bases and J 2 bases, leaving 8 bases between the germline ends. The CDR3 extends over 14 amino acids. From germline, CDR1 is LNHNV and CDR2 YYDKDF (reference sequence). This CDR3 reads CATSRDSQTYEQYF. The CDR3 coding sequence is TGTGCCACCAGCAGAGATAGTCAGACCTACGAGCAGTACTTC.

The rearrangement uses TRBV27 and TRBJ2-3, with D possibly TRBD1 on 6 matching bases. V was trimmed by 4 bases and J by 0 bases, leaving 11 bases between them. Germline CDR1 MNHEY, CDR2 SMNVEV (reference sequence). The CDR3 is made up of 15 amino acids. CDR3 amino acids: CASSSDRFSTDTQYF. CDR3 coding DNA: TGTGCCAGCAGTTCTGACAGGTTCAGCACAGATACGCAGTATTTT.

V and J are TRBV6-5 and TRBJ1-6; D is ambiguous. V was trimmed by 4 bases and J by 1 base, leaving 11 bases between them. The CDR3 runs 16 residues. Per germline, CDR1 MNHEY and CDR2 SVGAGI. The CDR3 DNA is TGTGCCAGCAGTTTAGGGCCGGGATCCTATAATTCACCCCTCCACTTT. As protein: CASSLGPGSYNSPLHF.

This rearrangement joins TRBV11-3 to TRBJ1-2; 9 bases line up with TRBD1. V dropped 3 bases and J dropped 4; count of bases not matched to a gene: 15. Germline CDR1 and CDR2: SGHNT and YENEEA. This CDR3 contains 18 residues. The chain's CDR3 is CASSFAGTGKGVSYGYTF. CDR3 in DNA: TGTGCCAGCAGCTTTGCGGGGACAGGGAAGGGAGTTAGCTATGGCTACACCTTC.

Relative to its sample, this clonotype is medium-sized. This chain links TRBV6-5 with TRBJ1-2; 7 bases fit TRBD1. CDR3 length: 15 residues. CDR1 and CDR2 from the germline V gene are MNHEY and SVGAGI. The junction had 7 bases not matched to a gene; V was cut back by 0 bases and J by 6 bases. CDR3 loop: CASSYSTGSLNGYTF. The CDR3 region has the DNA TGTGCCAGCAGTTACTCGACAGGGTCTTTAAATGGCTACACCTTC.

The rearrangement links TRBV18 to TRBJ1-5; D gene uncertain. This CDR3 is built from 13 residues. The V gene lost 2 bases and the J gene lost 4 bases, with 6 bases spanning the gap. CDR1 and CDR2 from the germline V gene are KGHSH and LQKENI. DNA for the CDR3: TGTGCCAGCTCACCAACCGATAATCAGCCCCAGCATTTT. It specifies CASSPTDNQPQHF.

In its sample, this clonotype was seen a few times. This sequence joins TRBV20-1 and TRBJ1-1; D is uncertain. The CDR3 runs to 13 residues. Per germline, CDR1 DFQATT and CDR2 SNEGSKA (reference sequence). The V end lost 0 bases, the J end lost 6 bases, and 11 bases lay between the germline ends. The CDR3 bases are TGCAGTGCTAGAGATCGAGGCCAGGCTGAAGCTTTCTTT. This gives the protein CSARDRGQAEAFF.